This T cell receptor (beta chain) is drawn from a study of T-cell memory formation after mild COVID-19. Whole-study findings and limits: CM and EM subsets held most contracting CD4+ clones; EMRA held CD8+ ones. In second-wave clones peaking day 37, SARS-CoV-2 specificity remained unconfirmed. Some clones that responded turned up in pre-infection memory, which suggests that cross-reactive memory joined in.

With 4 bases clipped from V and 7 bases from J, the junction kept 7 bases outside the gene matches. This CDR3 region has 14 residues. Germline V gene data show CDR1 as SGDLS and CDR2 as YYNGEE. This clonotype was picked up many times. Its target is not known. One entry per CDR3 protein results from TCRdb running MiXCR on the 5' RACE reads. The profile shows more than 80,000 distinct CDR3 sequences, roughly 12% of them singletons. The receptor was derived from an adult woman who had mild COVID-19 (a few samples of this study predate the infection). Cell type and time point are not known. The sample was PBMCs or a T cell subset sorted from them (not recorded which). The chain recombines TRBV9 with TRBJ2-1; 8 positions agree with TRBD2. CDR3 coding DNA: TGTGCCAGCAGCTTGAGCGGGAGTGGTAATGAGCAGTTCTTC. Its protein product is CASSLSGSGNEQFF.